The sample holds one count of the clone carrying this T cell receptor (beta chain). Its antigen is not identified. The data stem from a study of cytomegalovirus exposure and HLA in healthy donors. Study-level points and caveats: In an earlier analysis, productive rearrangement rates for most beta V segments clustered near 87% or 30%.

Use of 60 Vbeta and 13 Jbeta primers characterized the PCR. Generated by immunoSEQ multiplex PCR, the TCRdb table keeps only in-frame clones and is missing some. The sample holds under 150,000 clones, around 83% seen once. Material: PBMCs. The receptor was isolated from a man aged 45-65 years in good health and CMV-seronegative.

DNA of the CDR3: TGTGCCACCAGCGCGCCCTCTGGAAACACCATATATTTT. Translation: CATSAPSGNTIYF. V gene TRBV15 combines with J gene TRBJ1-3; D is ambiguous. CDR1 LNHNV and CDR2 YYDKDF come from the germline V gene (reference sequence). V lost 5 bases and J 0 bases, leaving 5 bases between the germline ends. The CDR3 is 13 amino acids.